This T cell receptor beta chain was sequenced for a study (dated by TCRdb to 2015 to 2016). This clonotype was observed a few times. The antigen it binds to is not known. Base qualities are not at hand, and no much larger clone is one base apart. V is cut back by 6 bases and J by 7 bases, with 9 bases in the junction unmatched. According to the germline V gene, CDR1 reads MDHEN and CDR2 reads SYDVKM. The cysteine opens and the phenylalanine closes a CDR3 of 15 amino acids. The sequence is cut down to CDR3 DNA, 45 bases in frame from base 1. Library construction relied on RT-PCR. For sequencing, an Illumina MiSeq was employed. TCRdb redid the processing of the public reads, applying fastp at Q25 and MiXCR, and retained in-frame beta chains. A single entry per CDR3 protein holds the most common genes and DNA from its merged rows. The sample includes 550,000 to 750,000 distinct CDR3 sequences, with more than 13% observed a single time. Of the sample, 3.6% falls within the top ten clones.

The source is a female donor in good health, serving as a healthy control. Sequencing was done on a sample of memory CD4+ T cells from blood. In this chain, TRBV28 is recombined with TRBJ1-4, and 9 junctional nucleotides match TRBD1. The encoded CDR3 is CASSPPGQGIEKLFF. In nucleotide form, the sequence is TGTGCCAGCAGCCCTCCGGGACAGGGAATTGAAAAACTGTTTTTT.